This passage covers 32 T cell receptor beta chains from one sample sequenced in a study of shared clonotypes between healthy human individuals. Using immunoSEQ multiplex PCR, the repertoire was profiled, and TCRdb retains in-frame clones only, with some absent. The sample lists 2 million to 3 million clones; 80% to 95% were seen once. Sequencing was carried out using naive CD4+ T cells from PBMCs. The subset denotes: CD45RA+ positively selected. Source of these receptors: a man between 18 and 35 years old in good health. Some clones in this sample may be carry-over from other donors' samples.

This clone was recorded once. The rearrangement uses TRBV7-9 and TRBJ2-7; D remains ambiguous. The CDR3 extends over 14 amino acids. Deletions cut 6 bases from V and 2 bases from J, with 14 bases between. CDR1 is SEHNR and CDR2 is FQNEAQ in the germline V gene (reference sequence). The CDR3 coding sequence is TGTGCCAGCAGTCTTCGGGCAGCCACCTACGAGCAGTACTTC. Translating it yields CASSLRAATYEQYF.

For this clone: An end of the junction does not agree with germline; a read error may underlie this. CDR3 sequence: CASTLALGLGQDF. CDR3 DNA: TGTGCCAGCACCCTCGCACTCGGACTGGGCCAGGACTTC. The chain combines TRBV28 with TRBJ2-5, with D possibly being TRBD2 (5 bases). CDR3 length: 13 residues. Germline V gene data show CDR1 as MDHEN and CDR2 as SYDVKM.

This clone was counted a single time. V and J are TRBV19 and TRBJ1-1; weak D call: TRBD1 (5 bases). The CDR3 has 14 residues. Germline CDR1 and CDR2: LNHDA and SQIVND (reference sequence). With 1 base removed from V and 3 bases from J, the gap between germline ends came to 9 bases. The CDR3 region has the DNA TGTGCCAGTAGTATAGGTCAGGGACACACTGAAGCTTTCTTT. Translating it yields CASSIGQGHTEAFF. Combining the CDR3 with reference TRBV19 and TRBJ1-1 gives the whole variable domain DGGITQSPKYLFRKEGQNVTLSCEQNLNHDAMYWYRQDPGQGLRLIYYSQIVNDFQKGDIAEGYSVSREKKESFPLTVTSAQKNPTAFYLCASSIGQGHTEAFFGQGTRLTVV.

V usage is TRBV18 and J usage is TRBJ1-1; D possibly corresponds to TRBD1 (5 bases). CDR3 size: 14 residues. Germline-derived CDR1 and CDR2 are KGHSH and LQKENI. The V end was cut by 2 bases, the J end by 2 bases, with 9 bases between. This CDR3 is CASSPVRDNTEAFF. The CDR3 bases are TGTGCCAGCTCACCAGTCCGGGACAACACTGAAGCTTTCTTT.

The chain recombines TRBV28 with TRBJ2-7; 14 nucleotides line up with TRBD2. Germline CDR1 MDHEN, CDR2 SYDVKM. V was clipped by 3 bases and J by 8 bases; unmatched bases: 9. This CDR3 has 16 amino acids. For the CDR3, the DNA is TGTGCCAGCAGTTTTCTCTCCGGGACTAGCGGGAGTAAGCAGTACTTC. Its translation is CASSFLSGTSGSKQYF.

The chain recombines TRBV28 with TRBJ2-1, with TRBD2 identical over 10 bases. The CDR3 runs 16 residues. With V trimmed by 1 base and J by 8 bases, 8 bases remained unmatched. From germline, CDR1 is MDHEN and CDR2 SYDVKM. Here the CDR3 reads CASSLSRSGRFYEQFF. CDR3 coding DNA: TGTGCCAGCAGTTTATCCCGTAGCGGGAGGTTCTATGAGCAGTTCTTC.

This chain uses TRBV7-2 with TRBJ2-7, with D uncertain. V gave up 1 base and J gave up 0 bases, with 10 bases separating them. The CDR3 has 15 amino acids. CDR1 SGHTA and CDR2 FQGNSA come from the germline V gene. CDR3 sequence reads: CASSLEWGSSYEQYF. The DNA of the CDR3 is TGTGCCAGCAGCTTAGAGTGGGGAAGCTCCTACGAGCAGTACTTC.

Written as DNA, the CDR3 is TGTGCCAGCAGCGTAGGGACTAGCAATTCCTACGAGCAGTACTTC. Translated: CASSVGTSNSYEQYF. The chain has TRBV9 and TRBJ2-7; 8 nucleotides match TRBD2. The CDR3 has 15 residues. The germline gives CDR1 SGDLS, CDR2 YYNGEE. V dropped 0 bases and J dropped 1; count of bases not matched to a gene: 3. Supplemented by reference TRBV9 and TRBJ2-7, the full variable domain reads DSGVTQTPKHLITATGQRVTLRCSPRSGDLSVYWYQQSLDQGLQFLIQYYNGEERAKGNILERFSAQQFPDLHSELNLSSLELGDSALYFCASSVGTSNSYEQYFGPGTRLTVT.

The chain couples TRBV5-6 to TRBJ2-3; 8 bases align to TRBD2. The CDR3 runs to 15 residues. The germline V gene has CDR1 SGHDT and CDR2 YYEEEE. After removal of 4 bases from V and 3 bases from J, the junction contained 7 bases not matched to a gene. CDR3 nucleotide sequence: TGTGCCAGCAGCCCGGTAGCGGGAAGGACAGATACGCAGTATTTT. Translation: CASSPVAGRTDTQYF.

The V and J genes are TRBV5-6 and TRBJ1-2, with 8 bases lining up with TRBD1. Trimming took 4 bases from V and 4 from J; bases not matched to a gene: 9. CDR1 is SGHDT, CDR2 YYEEEE, per germline. The CDR3 contains 15 residues. DNA of the CDR3: TGTGCCAGCAGCCGGTGGACAGGGCCTCTCTATGGCTACACCTTC. This codes for CASSRWTGPLYGYTF. Combining the CDR3 with reference TRBV5-6 and TRBJ1-2 gives the whole variable domain DAGVTQSPTHLIKTRGQQVTLRCSPKSGHDTVSWYQQALGQGPQFIFQYYEEEERQRGNFPDRFSGHQFPNYSSELNVNALLLGDSALYLCASSRWTGPLYGYTFGSGTRLTVV.

This sequence joins TRBV7-8 and TRBJ1-2; 12 bases match TRBD1. The CDR3 is made up of 14 amino acids. CDR1 and CDR2 (germline): SGHVS, FQNEAQ. The ends lost 5 bases at V and 3 bases at J; junction bases unmatched: 1. CDR3 coding DNA: TGTGCCAGCAGCGGGACAGGGGGCTACTATGGCTACACCTTC. It translates to CASSGTGGYYGYTF.

The chain uses TRBV5-6 and TRBJ2-5; the D gene is possibly TRBD1 (5 bases). Germline V gives CDR1 SGHDT, CDR2 YYEEEE. The CDR3 runs 13 residues. V gave up 2 bases and J gave up 4 bases, with 9 bases separating them. Written as DNA, the CDR3 is TGTGCCAGCAGCTTAGGGGTGGGAGAGACCCAGTACTTC. Translating it yields CASSLGVGETQYF. Combining the CDR3 with reference TRBV5-6 and TRBJ2-5 gives the whole variable domain DAGVTQSPTHLIKTRGQQVTLRCSPKSGHDTVSWYQQALGQGPQFIFQYYEEEERQRGNFPDRFSGHQFPNYSSELNVNALLLGDSALYLCASSLGVGETQYFGPGTRLLVL.

This chain links TRBV11-2 with TRBJ1-1, with D uncertain. Trimming stripped 1 base from V and 7 bases from J, with 7 bases between. The germline V gene has CDR1 SGHAT and CDR2 FQNNGV. The CDR3 is made up of 12 amino acids. CDR3 DNA sequence: TGTGCCAGCAGCTTAGTTTTGGATGAAGCTTTCTTT. It translates to CASSLVLDEAFF.

V is TRBV10-3 and J is TRBJ2-7; TRBD1 matches 10 bases. CDR1 is ENHRY, CDR2 SYGVKD, per germline. CDR3 size: 15 residues. V lost 5 bases and J lost 3; bases outside the gene matches: 7. CDR3 sequence reads: CAISPPGQGSYEQYF. As DNA, the CDR3 is TGTGCCATCAGTCCCCCGGGACAGGGGAGCTACGAGCAGTACTTC.

V is TRBV7-8 and J is TRBJ1-4; perhaps TRBD1 as D (5 bases). Germline CDR1 is SGHVS and CDR2 is FQNEAQ. Trimming took 5 bases from V and 8 from J, leaving 9 bases between them. The length of the CDR3 is 12 residues. CDR3 loop: CASSLRQEKLFF. In DNA, the CDR3 is TGTGCCAGCAGCCTTAGACAGGAAAAACTGTTTTTT.

This chain uses TRBV7-9 with TRBJ1-1; D not certain. The germline gives CDR1 SEHNR, CDR2 FQNEAQ (reference sequence). CDR3 size: 15 residues. The ends were cut back, 5 bases at V and 1 base at J, with 14 bases in the middle. The CDR3 DNA reads TGTGCCAGCAGCCCCATCCGGTCTCAGAACACTGAAGCTTTCTTT. Translating it yields CASSPIRSQNTEAFF.

The genes are TRBV7-3 and TRBJ2-5; D is possibly TRBD2 (6 bases). Per the germline V gene, CDR1 is SGHTA and CDR2 is FQGTGA. CDR3 size: 17 residues. Trimming pared 5 bases from V and 5 bases from J, leaving 24 bases between. CDR3 sequence: CASSPRPRGSAGETQYF. The CDR3 nucleotides read TGTGCCAGCAGCCCTCGCCCCCGGGGGAGTGCTGGGGAGACCCAGTACTTC.

Remarks on this clone: Other nucleotide sequences in the sample specify the same CDR3. The rearrangement uses TRBV7-3 and TRBJ2-2; the D is unclear. CDR1 is SGHTA, CDR2 FQGTGA, per germline. This CDR3 spans 13 amino acids. Deletions cut 2 bases from V and 4 bases from J, with 5 bases between. The CDR3 region is CASSLLSTGELFF. The CDR3 bases are TGTGCCAGCAGCTTACTTAGCACCGGGGAGCTGTTTTTT. The full variable domain, in which reference TRBV7-3 and TRBJ2-2 provide the parts outside the CDR3, is GAGVSQTPSNKVTEKGKYVELRCDPISGHTALYWYRQSLGQGPEFLIYFQGTGAADDSGLPNDRFFAVRPEGSVSTLKIQRTERGDSAVYLCASSLLSTGELFFGEGSRLTVL.

This clone was picked up one time. The rearrangement joins TRBV7-2 to TRBJ1-5; D possibly corresponds to TRBD1 (5 bases). The CDR3 is 15 residues long. Trimming shortened V by 1 base and J by 6 bases, and 13 bases separated the two germline ends. Germline CDR1 is SGHTA and CDR2 is FQGNSA. Written as DNA, the CDR3 is TGTGCCAGCAGCTTAGATCGGGGGGACCCTCAGCCCCAGCATTTT. Its translation is CASSLDRGDPQPQHF.

This chain uses TRBV2 with TRBJ2-6, with TRBD1 as a possible D gene (5 bases). CDR3 length: 18 residues. Germline V lookup: CDR1 SNHLY, CDR2 FYNNEI. V was shortened by 6 bases and J by 0 bases, with 18 bases between the two germline ends. The CDR3 is CASSARRQGPSGANVLTF. In DNA, the CDR3 is TGTGCCAGCAGCGCCCGGCGGCAGGGTCCCTCTGGGGCCAACGTCCTGACTTTC.

The V gene is TRBV28, the J gene TRBJ2-3; 9 positions agree with TRBD1. The CDR3 sequence is 16 residues long. Germline V lookup: CDR1 MDHEN, CDR2 SYDVKM. V lost 7 bases to trimming and J lost 2 bases; unmatched junction nucleotides: 10. CDR3 nucleotide sequence: TGTGCCAGCAAACCTCCGGGACAGGGCTTCACAGATACGCAGTATTTT. Translated: CASKPPGQGFTDTQYF. Together with reference TRBV28 and TRBJ2-3, the CDR3 gives the full variable domain: DVKVTQSSRYLVKRTGEKVFLECVQDMDHENMFWYRQDPGLGLRLIYFSYDVKMKEKGDIPEGYSVSREKKERFSLILESASTNQTSMYLCASKPPGQGFTDTQYFGPGTRLTVL.

CDR3 region: CSVGDSPATGELFF. CDR3 coding DNA: TGCAGCGTTGGAGACTCACCGGCGACCGGGGAGCTGTTTTTT. The V call is TRBV29-1, the J call TRBJ2-2; D remains unclear. Germline CDR1 is SQVTM and CDR2 is ANQGSEA. The ends were cut back, 4 bases at V and 5 bases at J, with 14 bases in the middle. There are 14 residues in the CDR3.

The chain links TRBV6-5 to TRBJ2-7; unclear D gene. The CDR3 is 11 amino acids. Germline V CDR1 and CDR2: MNHEY, SVGAGI. The V end lost 2 bases, the J end lost 6 bases, and 5 bases lay between the germline ends. The CDR3 loop reads CASSYNLEQYF. DNA of the CDR3: TGTGCCAGCAGTTACAACCTCGAGCAGTACTTC.

The rearrangement joins TRBV2 to TRBJ1-1; the match to TRBD1 covers 8 bases. Trimming removed 7 bases from V and 5 bases from J; junction bases left unmatched: 6. Looked up from germline, CDR1 is SNHLY and CDR2 is FYNNEI. This CDR3 spans 13 amino acids. The CDR3, as DNA: TGTGCCAGCAAGGACAGGGAAAAAACTGAAGCTTTCTTT. It specifies CASKDREKTEAFF.

This clone was recorded only once. The chain has TRBV15 and TRBJ1-1, with 7 bases that match TRBD1. CDR1 is LNHNV, CDR2 YYDKDF, per germline (reference sequence). There are 15 residues in the CDR3. V shed 3 bases and J 1 base; nucleotides not matched to a gene: 5. In DNA, the CDR3 is TGTGCCACCAGCAGGGTATCAGGGGGGAACACTGAAGCTTTCTTT. Protein product: CATSRVSGGNTEAFF.

CDR3 sequence reads: CASSQGGTGTGEQFF. For the CDR3, the DNA is TGCGCCAGCAGCCAAGGCGGGACAGGGACGGGTGAGCAGTTCTTC. The chain uses TRBV4-1 and TRBJ2-1; 9 nucleotides match TRBD1. Germline V gives CDR1 MGHRA, CDR2 YSYEKL. This CDR3 region has 15 residues. V shed 1 base and J 9 bases; nucleotides not matched to a gene: 7.

The chain couples TRBV5-1 to TRBJ1-1; 9 nucleotides match TRBD1. From germline, CDR1 is SGHRS and CDR2 YFSETQ. The CDR3 sequence is 14 residues long. The V and J ends lost 4 bases and 4 bases, in that order; junction bases with no gene match: 5. CDR3 in amino acids: CASSTTGGSTEAFF. The CDR3 bases are TGCGCCAGCAGCACGACAGGGGGTAGCACTGAAGCTTTCTTT.

As to this clone: Other DNA sequences from this sample encode an identical CDR3 as well. V gene TRBV28 combines with J gene TRBJ1-1; D unclear. The CDR3 is 14 residues long. The V gene's germline CDR1 is MDHEN and CDR2 SYDVKM. V was pared by 3 bases and J by 0 bases, with 8 bases between. CDR3 sequence reads: CASSLRQLNTEAFF. The CDR3 DNA follows: TGTGCCAGCAGTTTGCGTCAGCTGAACACTGAAGCTTTCTTT.

The chain uses TRBV28 and TRBJ1-4; D is perhaps TRBD1 (6 bases). The CDR3 consists of 17 residues. Trimming stripped 1 base from V and 8 bases from J, with 20 bases between. Germline V CDR1 and CDR2: MDHEN, SYDVKM. CDR3 DNA sequence: TGTGCCAGCAGTTTATCCCCCGCAACAGGGCGGAGCGAAAAACTGTTTTTT. This codes for CASSLSPATGRSEKLFF.

V and J are TRBV28 and TRBJ1-5, with a weak D call TRBD1 (5 bases). Trimming removed 6 bases from V and 6 bases from J, with 15 bases in between. Germline V gene data show CDR1 as MDHEN and CDR2 as SYDVKM. The CDR3 covers 14 residues. CDR3 region: CASSAQGTVQPQHF. CDR3 nucleotides: TGTGCCAGCAGCGCCCAGGGTACGGTTCAGCCCCAGCATTTT.

The chain combines TRBV5-4 with TRBJ2-5; D remains ambiguous. CDR3 length: 16 residues. CDR1 SGHNT and CDR2 YYREEE come from the germline V gene (reference sequence). V lost 0 bases and J lost 3, with 15 bases in between. CDR3 DNA sequence: TGTGCCAGCAGCTTGGTATGGGGTGGCAGCGAAGAGACCCAGTACTTC. Translation gives CASSLVWGGSEETQYF.

The table lists this clone with a few counts. The J gene is TRBJ1-5, the V gene TRBV2; the D gene is possibly TRBD1 (5 bases). The CDR3 runs 15 residues. V was clipped by 6 bases and J by 4 bases, with 16 bases between them. Germline assignment: CDR1 SNHLY and CDR2 FYNNEI. The CDR3 nucleotides read TGTGCCAGCAGGATGGGACCGACCAGGAATCAGCCCCAGCATTTT. Translating gives CASRMGPTRNQPQHF.